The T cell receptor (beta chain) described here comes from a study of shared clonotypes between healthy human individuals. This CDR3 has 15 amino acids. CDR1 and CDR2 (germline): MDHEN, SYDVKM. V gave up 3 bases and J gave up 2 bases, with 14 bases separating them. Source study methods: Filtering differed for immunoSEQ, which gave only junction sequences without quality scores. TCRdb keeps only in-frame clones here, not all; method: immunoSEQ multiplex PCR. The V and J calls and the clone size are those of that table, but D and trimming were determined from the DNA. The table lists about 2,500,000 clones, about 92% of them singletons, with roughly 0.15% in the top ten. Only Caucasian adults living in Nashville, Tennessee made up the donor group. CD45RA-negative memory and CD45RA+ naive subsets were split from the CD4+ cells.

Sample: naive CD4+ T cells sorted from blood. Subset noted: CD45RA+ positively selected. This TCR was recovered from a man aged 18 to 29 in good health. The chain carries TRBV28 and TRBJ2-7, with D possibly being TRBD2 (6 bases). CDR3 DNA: TGTGCCAGCAGTTTGTCGGGACTGGGACCCTACGAGCAGTACTTC. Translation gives CASSLSGLGPYEQYF. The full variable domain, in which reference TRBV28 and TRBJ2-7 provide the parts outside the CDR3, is DVKVTQSSRYLVKRTGEKVFLECVQDMDHENMFWYRQDPGLGLRLIYFSYDVKMKEKGDIPEGYSVSREKKERFSLILESASTNQTSMYLCASSLSGLGPYEQYFGPGTRLTVT.